The 24 T cell receptor beta chains below all came from one sample that was sequenced in a study of OX40 agonist ivuxolimab in advanced cancers. TCRdb's copy holds only in-frame clones and misses some; the assay was immunoSEQ multiplex PCR. The repertoire has 50,000 or so clones, 85% of them found once; the top ten carry around 21%. Sequenced here: CD4+ or CD8+ T cells sorted from blood, sampled in a trial of the OX40 agonist ivuxolimab. These receptor sequences come from an adult with an advanced solid tumor such as melanoma, head and neck, liver or kidney cancer.

This clone was recorded a few times. The chain is built from TRBV9 and TRBJ1-1; D is possibly TRBD1 (5 bases). The CDR3 is made up of 12 amino acids. V was cut by 4 bases and J by 8 bases, with 12 bases left in between. Germline CDR1 is SGDLS and CDR2 is YYNGEE. The CDR3 sequence is CASSSSGAEAFF. In DNA form, the CDR3 reads TGTGCCAGCAGCTCCAGCGGGGCCGAAGCTTTCTTT.

The rearrangement links TRBV7-6 to TRBJ2-3, with D perhaps assigned TRBD1 or TRBD2 (5 bases each). The V gene's germline CDR1 is SGHVS and CDR2 FNYEAQ. The CDR3 runs to 13 residues. The V and J ends lost 5 bases and 6 bases respectively, with 12 bases between them. The CDR3 spells CASSPRDGDTQYF. The CDR3 coding sequence is TGTGCCAGCAGCCCCCGGGACGGCGATACGCAGTATTTT.

This sequence joins TRBV28 and TRBJ1-2; the D is unclear. The germline V gene has CDR1 MDHEN and CDR2 SYDVKM. The CDR3 runs to 15 residues. V dropped 4 bases and J dropped 4 bases, with 16 bases sitting between them. CDR3 sequence reads: CASSSPGTWSYGYTF. CDR3 in DNA: TGTGCCAGCAGTTCCCCGGGCACCTGGAGCTATGGCTACACCTTC.

V and J are TRBV5-1 and TRBJ1-1; unclear D gene. CDR1 SGHRS and CDR2 YFSETQ come from the germline V gene. Trimming took off 4 bases at V and 1 base at J, with 20 bases between the two ends. The CDR3 totals 17 residues. This CDR3 reads CASSLQVGTRGNTEAFF. Here the CDR3 DNA reads TGCGCCAGCAGCCTCCAGGTAGGAACCAGAGGGAACACTGAAGCTTTCTTT.

V gene TRBV5-4 combines with J gene TRBJ2-7; 9 bases align to TRBD2. The CDR3 is 14 residues long. The V segment lost 1 base and the J segment 3 bases; nucleotides outside the gene matches: 2. CDR1 is SGHNT, CDR2 YYREEE, per germline (reference sequence). The CDR3 region is CASSLSGGYYEQYF. The DNA of the CDR3 is TGTGCCAGCAGCTTGAGCGGGGGGTACTACGAGCAGTACTTC.

This sequence joins TRBV5-6 and TRBJ2-6, with no clear D. The germline V and J ends were trimmed by 0 bases and 0 bases, with 10 bases remaining between them. The CDR3 extends over 17 amino acids. The germline V gene has CDR1 SGHDT and CDR2 YYEEEE. The CDR3 bases are TGTGCCAGCAGCTTGGACTCATCCATCTCTGGGGCCAACGTCCTGACTTTC. It translates to CASSLDSSISGANVLTF. Together with reference TRBV5-6 and TRBJ2-6, the CDR3 gives the full variable domain: DAGVTQSPTHLIKTRGQQVTLRCSPKSGHDTVSWYQQALGQGPQFIFQYYEEEERQRGNFPDRFSGHQFPNYSSELNVNALLLGDSALYLCASSLDSSISGANVLTFGAGSRLTVL.

The chain has TRBV7-9 and TRBJ2-2; D may correspond to TRBD1 or TRBD2 (5 bases each). Germline V gene lookup returns CDR1 SEHNR and CDR2 FQNEAQ (reference sequence). Trimming shortened V by 3 bases and J by 2 bases, and 22 bases separated the two germline ends. The CDR3 contains 19 residues. The CDR3 region is CASSLGRGGHPGNTGELFF. CDR3 nucleotide sequence: TGTGCCAGCAGCTTGGGACGAGGAGGCCACCCTGGAAACACCGGGGAGCTGTTTTTT.

The DNA of the CDR3 is TGTGCCAGCAGTTTAAGTAGCAGAGGCACCGGGGAGCTGTTTTTT. This sequence encodes CASSLSSRGTGELFF. This chain links TRBV27 with TRBJ2-2; D remains unclear. Germline lookup yields CDR1 MNHEY and CDR2 SMNVEV (reference sequence). The CDR3 covers 15 residues. Trimming stripped 2 bases from V and 4 bases from J, with 11 bases between.

V and J are TRBV7-2 and TRBJ1-5; TRBD1 aligns across 9 bases. Germline CDR1 SGHTA, CDR2 FQGNSA. The CDR3 sequence is 14 residues long. Unmatched junction bases numbered 3, after V lost 3 bases and J lost 6 bases. In DNA form, the CDR3 reads TGTGCCAGCAGCTTGGGACAGGGTATTCAGCCCCAGCATTTT. Its translation is CASSLGQGIQPQHF.

The CDR3 DNA follows: TGTGCCAGCAGTTACTCGAGGACCTTGGCGAATGAAGCTTTCTTT. Translation: CASSYSRTLANEAFF. The chain uses TRBV6-5 and TRBJ1-1; D is uncertain. The CDR3 has 15 amino acids. With 0 bases removed from V and 7 bases from J, the gap between germline ends came to 15 bases. Looked up from germline, CDR1 is MNHEY and CDR2 is SVGAGI.

V gene TRBV10-3 combines with J gene TRBJ2-5, with D tentatively TRBD1 (6 bases). Germline values: CDR1 ENHRY, CDR2 SYGVKD. V was shortened by 0 bases and J by 1 base, with 9 bases between the two germline ends. The CDR3 runs to 15 residues. The CDR3, as DNA: TGTGCCATCAGTGAGTCAGGACAGTTCCAAGAGACCCAGTACTTC. Amino acid sequence: CAISESGQFQETQYF.

The sample holds one count of this clone. The rearrangement links TRBV11-2 to TRBJ2-1; 7 bases align to TRBD2. The V and J ends lost 5 bases and 2 bases, in that order; junction bases with no gene match: 9. The CDR3 covers 16 residues. Germline loops: CDR1 SGHAT, CDR2 FQNNGV. The CDR3 sequence is CASSHGGAGPYNEQFF. DNA of the CDR3: TGTGCCAGCAGCCATGGGGGAGCGGGACCCTACAATGAGCAGTTCTTC.

The genes are TRBV28 and TRBJ2-7, with TRBD1 as a possible D gene (6 bases). This CDR3 region has 16 residues. Trimming left V 6 bases short and J 7 bases short, with 25 bases between. CDR1 and CDR2 from the germline V gene are MDHEN and SYDVKM. Written as DNA, the CDR3 is TGTGCCAGCAGCCATGGGACACACAACCCCTACCAGGAGCAGTACTTC. This sequence encodes CASSHGTHNPYQEQYF.

The genes are TRBV9 and TRBJ2-5; D could derive from TRBD1 or TRBD2 (5 bases each). This CDR3 has 13 amino acids. CDR1 and CDR2 (germline): SGDLS, YYNGEE. Trimming removed 4 bases from V and 5 bases from J, with 12 bases in between. CDR3 DNA sequence: TGTGCCAGCAGCCCCGGGACCTTTGAGACCCAGTACTTC. This translates into CASSPGTFETQYF. Full variable domain (outside the CDR3, taken from reference TRBV9 and TRBJ2-5): DSGVTQTPKHLITATGQRVTLRCSPRSGDLSVYWYQQSLDQGLQFLIQYYNGEERAKGNILERFSAQQFPDLHSELNLSSLELGDSALYFCASSPGTFETQYFGPGTRLLVL.

The rearrangement links TRBV9 to TRBJ2-3; D is undetermined. The CDR3 sequence is 16 residues long. Germline lookup yields CDR1 SGDLS and CDR2 YYNGEE. V lost 1 base to trimming and J lost 0 bases, with 12 bases between them. CDR3 coding DNA: TGTGCCAGCAGCGTATGGGCGGCTTCTAGCACAGATACGCAGTATTTT. It encodes CASSVWAASSTDTQYF.

The chain couples TRBV2 to TRBJ1-2; a weak D match, TRBD1 (5 bases). The germline gives CDR1 SNHLY, CDR2 FYNNEI. The V end lost 7 bases, the J end lost 5 bases, and 20 bases lay between the germline ends. The CDR3 contains 15 residues. Here the CDR3 DNA reads TGTGCCAGCACCGAGGGTAGGGGAATAGGATATGGCTACACCTTC. Translated: CASTEGRGIGYGYTF.

The chain recombines TRBV9 with TRBJ2-5; 8 bases are shared with TRBD1. The V and J ends lost 0 bases and 7 bases, in that order; junction bases with no gene match: 5. CDR3 size: 14 residues. The V gene's germline CDR1 is SGDLS and CDR2 YYNGEE. The CDR3 is CASSVEGQGGTQYF. CDR3 sequence (DNA): TGTGCCAGCAGCGTAGAAGGACAGGGTGGGACCCAGTACTTC. The complete variable domain, with remaining parts taken from reference TRBV9 and TRBJ2-5, reads DSGVTQTPKHLITATGQRVTLRCSPRSGDLSVYWYQQSLDQGLQFLIQYYNGEERAKGNILERFSAQQFPDLHSELNLSSLELGDSALYFCASSVEGQGGTQYFGPGTRLLVL.

This sequence joins TRBV5-1 and TRBJ1-1; D gene ambiguous. This CDR3 region has 12 residues. Trimming removed 2 bases at V and 1 base at J, with 3 bases between. The germline V gene has CDR1 SGHRS and CDR2 YFSETQ. CDR3 in amino acids: CASSFGNTEAFF. The CDR3 DNA reads TGCGCCAGCAGCTTTGGGAACACTGAAGCTTTCTTT.

The chain uses TRBV28 and TRBJ1-5; 7 positions agree with TRBD1. The germline gives CDR1 MDHEN, CDR2 SYDVKM. The CDR3 runs 15 residues. J lost 1 base, V lost 2 bases, and 2 bases had no gene match. CDR3 loop: CASSLVRGSNQPQHF. The CDR3, as DNA: TGTGCCAGCAGTTTAGTCAGGGGGAGCAATCAGCCCCAGCATTTT.

The chain employs TRBV27 and TRBJ2-6; no definite D call. Trimming pared 7 bases from V and 2 bases from J, leaving 9 bases between. This CDR3 contains 14 residues. From germline, CDR1 is MNHEY and CDR2 SMNVEV (reference sequence). The CDR3 here is CASTLVAGANVLTF. The DNA of the CDR3 is TGTGCCAGCACCCTTGTGGCTGGGGCCAACGTCCTGACTTTC. The full variable domain, completed using reference TRBV27 and TRBJ2-6, is EAQVTQNPRYLITVTGKKLTVTCSQNMNHEYMSWYRQDPGLGLRQIYYSMNVEVTDKGDVPEGYKVSRKEKRNFPLILESPSPNQTSLYFCASTLVAGANVLTFGAGSRLTVL.

The genes are TRBV5-4 and TRBJ2-3; 9 nucleotides match TRBD2. Losses at the gene ends were 7 bases for V and 1 base for J; bases not matched to a gene: 7. The CDR3 extends over 15 amino acids. CDR1 SGHNT and CDR2 YYREEE come from the germline V gene (reference sequence). CDR3 nucleotides: TGTGCCAGCGAAAGCGGGGGGCCCCGCACAGATACGCAGTATTTT. Translation gives CASESGGPRTDTQYF.

The chain is built from TRBV5-5 and TRBJ2-1, with 8 bases identical to TRBD2. The CDR3 has 13 amino acids. The V segment lost 8 bases and the J segment 1 base; nucleotides outside the gene matches: 2. Germline V gives CDR1 SGHKS, CDR2 YYEKEE (reference sequence). The CDR3 region is CASSGVSYNEQFF. In DNA form, the CDR3 reads TGTGCCAGTAGCGGGGTGTCCTACAATGAGCAGTTCTTC.

The chain carries TRBV5-1 and TRBJ2-3; D is unclear. The germline gives CDR1 SGHRS, CDR2 YFSETQ. The V end was cut by 5 bases, the J end by 2 bases, with 18 bases between. The CDR3 loop spans 16 amino acids. The CDR3 protein is CASSFNLYGNTDTQYF. In nucleotides, the CDR3 is TGCGCCAGCAGTTTCAATCTATACGGCAACACAGATACGCAGTATTTT. The full variable domain, its missing parts supplied by reference TRBV5-1 and TRBJ2-3, is KAGVTQTPRYLIKTRGQQVTLSCSPISGHRSVSWYQQTPGQGLQFLFEYFSETQRNKGNFPGRFSGRQFSNSRSEMNVSTLELGDSALYLCASSFNLYGNTDTQYFGPGTRLTVL.

This rearrangement joins TRBV4-1 to TRBJ2-3; 7 bases are shared with TRBD1. The V gene end was trimmed by 2 bases and the J gene end by 2 bases; junction bases not matched to a gene: 10. CDR3 size: 17 residues. In germline, CDR1 is MGHRA, CDR2 YSYEKL. CDR3 nucleotides: TGCGCCAGCAGCCAACCCAACCGACAGGGCGCCACAGATACGCAGTATTTT. Translated, it gives CASSQPNRQGATDTQYF.